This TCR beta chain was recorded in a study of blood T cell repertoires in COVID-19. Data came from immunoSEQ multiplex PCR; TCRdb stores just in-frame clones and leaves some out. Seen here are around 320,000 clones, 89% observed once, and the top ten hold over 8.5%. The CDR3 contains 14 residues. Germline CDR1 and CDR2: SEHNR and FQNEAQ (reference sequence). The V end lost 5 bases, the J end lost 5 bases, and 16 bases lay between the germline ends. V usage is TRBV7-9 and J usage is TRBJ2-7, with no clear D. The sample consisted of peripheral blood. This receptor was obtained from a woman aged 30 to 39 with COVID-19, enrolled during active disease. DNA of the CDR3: TGTGCCAGCAGCCCCAAAGAGGCCAACAACGAGCAGTACTTC. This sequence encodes CASSPKEANNEQYF.